This is a list of T cell receptor beta chains from one sample in a study of Ad26.COV2.S vaccination and SARS-CoV-2 variants. The table came from immunoSEQ multiplex PCR; TCRdb's copy has only in-frame clones and leaves some out. The table records some 320,000 clones, about 85% of them present only once. The material sequenced was peripheral blood, taken in a trial of Ad26.COV2.S vaccine versus placebo. These receptors all stem from a person aged 18-60 years who received the Ad26.COV2.S COVID-19 vaccine or a placebo. Each CDR3 is given without its conserved first and last residue. Each record gives: V gene, CDR3 length, CDR3 protein.

v_gene: TRBV7-2; len: 12; CDR3aa: ASSLLVKKDEQY
v_gene: TRBV19; len: 11; CDR3aa: ASSTGINQPQH
v_gene: TRBV7-9; len: 13; CDR3aa: ASTPRQGTFYEQY
v_gene: TRBV7-9; len: 12; CDR3aa: ASSPSGTGYGYT
v_gene: TRBV3-1/TRBV3-2; len: 15; CDR3aa: ASRPPAGQRPSYEQY
v_gene: TRBV18; len: 11; CDR3aa: ASSPSQGHEQY
v_gene: TRBV5-1; len: 15; CDR3aa: ASSPRDRGGTPYEQY
v_gene: TRBV11-3; len: 12; CDR3aa: ASGITGVTDTQY
v_gene: TRBV14; len: 14; CDR3aa: ASSPSPGQGNEKLF
v_gene: TRBV2; len: 11; CDR3aa: ASSATGYQPQH
v_gene: TRBV7-9; len: 12; CDR3aa: ASSLVTSSYEQY
v_gene: TRBV18; len: 13; CDR3aa: ASSPQGQRTDTQY
v_gene: TRBV11-2; len: 11; CDR3aa: ASSSVRRETQY
v_gene: TRBV5-8; len: 18; CDR3aa: ATINPTGSSPAYLNTEAF
v_gene: TRBV5-4; len: 12; CDR3aa: ASSLYPNNEKLF
v_gene: TRBV20-1; len: 11; CDR3aa: SASLPSGNTIY
v_gene: TRBV7-9; len: 14; CDR3aa: ASSRSRQGNNQPQH
v_gene: TRBV24-1; len: 13; CDR3aa: ATSVGGANTGELF
v_gene: TRBV5-5; len: 12; CDR3aa: ASSLKRWDTEAF
v_gene: TRBV6-5; len: 12; CDR3aa: ASSFLWGGNEQF
v_gene: TRBV4-1; len: 11; CDR3aa: ASSLGVDTEAF
v_gene: TRBV5-1; len: 16; CDR3aa: ASSPGLAGAFASYEQY
v_gene: TRBV15; len: 15; CDR3aa: ATSPFRASRAGNTIY
v_gene: TRBV7-8; len: 12; CDR3aa: ASSSGALGYEQY
v_gene: TRBV28; len: 12; CDR3aa: ASSLSGRRNEQF
v_gene: TRBV12-5; len: 19; CDR3aa: ASGLAQGAPSVLPMNTEAF
v_gene: TRBV10-3; len: 10; CDR3aa: AISETSTEAF
v_gene: TRBV7-9; len: 13; CDR3aa: ASSLGRVEFYGYT
v_gene: TRBV11-2; len: 14; CDR3aa: ASSFSGSSFQETQY
v_gene: TRBV12-3/TRBV12-4; len: 10; CDR3aa: ASSLTGTGRG
v_gene: TRBV7-8; len: 14; CDR3aa: ASSASGQGGAGTQY
v_gene: TRBV5-6; len: 13; CDR3aa: ASSLPDGGSTEAF